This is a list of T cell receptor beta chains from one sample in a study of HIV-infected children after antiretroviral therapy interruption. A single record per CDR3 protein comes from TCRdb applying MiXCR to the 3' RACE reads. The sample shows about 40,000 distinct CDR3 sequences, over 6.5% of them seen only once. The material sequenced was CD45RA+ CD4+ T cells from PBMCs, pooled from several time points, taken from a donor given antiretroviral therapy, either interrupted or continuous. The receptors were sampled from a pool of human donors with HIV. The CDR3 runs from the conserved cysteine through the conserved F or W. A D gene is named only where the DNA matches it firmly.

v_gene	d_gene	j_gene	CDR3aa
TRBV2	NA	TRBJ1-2	CASRDGNSDYTF
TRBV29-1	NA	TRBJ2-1	CSVVVRQAYNEQFF
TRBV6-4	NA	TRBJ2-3	CASSLMGNTLYF
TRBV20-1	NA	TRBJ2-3	CSARDLRARPPSTDTQYF
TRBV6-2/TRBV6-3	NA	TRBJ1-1	CASRAGTANTEAFF
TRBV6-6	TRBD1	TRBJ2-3	CASSETGAETLYF
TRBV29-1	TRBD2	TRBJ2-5	CSVVSRGVQTQYF
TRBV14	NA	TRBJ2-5	CASSQQTSFGTQYF
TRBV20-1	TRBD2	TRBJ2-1	CSASGTSGSSNEQFF
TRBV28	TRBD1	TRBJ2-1	CASSPGTGSYNEQFF
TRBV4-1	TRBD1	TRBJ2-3	CASSQEGTGGPDTQYF
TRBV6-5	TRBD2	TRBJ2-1	CASRQLAGGPHEQFF
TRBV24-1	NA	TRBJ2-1	CATSEGQYNEQFF
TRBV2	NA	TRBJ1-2	CASSEALLRQRTNYGYTF
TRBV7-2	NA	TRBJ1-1	CASSLSHPNTEAFF
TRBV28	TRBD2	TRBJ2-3	CASSPTSVRADTQYF
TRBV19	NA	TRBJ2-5	CASGTLNQDTQYF
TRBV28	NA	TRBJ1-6	CASSLLISPLHF
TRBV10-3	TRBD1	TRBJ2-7	CAISTGQGDNEQYF
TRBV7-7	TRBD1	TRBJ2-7	CASSRDRDLEQYF
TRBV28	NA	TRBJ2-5	CASTDTRASFRGETQYF
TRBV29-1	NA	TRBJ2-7	CSVDWGLKGSSSYEQYF
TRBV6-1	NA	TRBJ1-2	CASSGSNYGYTF